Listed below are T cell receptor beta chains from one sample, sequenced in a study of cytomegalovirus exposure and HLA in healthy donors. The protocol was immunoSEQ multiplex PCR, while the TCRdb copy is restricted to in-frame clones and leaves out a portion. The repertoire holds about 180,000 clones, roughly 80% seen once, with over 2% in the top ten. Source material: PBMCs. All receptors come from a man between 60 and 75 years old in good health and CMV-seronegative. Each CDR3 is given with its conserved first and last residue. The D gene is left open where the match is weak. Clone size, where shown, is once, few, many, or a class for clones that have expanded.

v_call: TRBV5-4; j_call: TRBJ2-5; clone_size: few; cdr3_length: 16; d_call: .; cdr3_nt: TGTGCCAGCAGACCGGGACAACCCTGGAGTCAAGAGACCCAGTACTTC; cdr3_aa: CASRPGQPWSQETQYF
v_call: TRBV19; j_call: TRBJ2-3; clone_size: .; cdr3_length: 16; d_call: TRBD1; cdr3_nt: TGTGCCAGTAGTCTCCGGACAGGCGGGAGCACAGATACGCAGTATTTT; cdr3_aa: CASSLRTGGSTDTQYF
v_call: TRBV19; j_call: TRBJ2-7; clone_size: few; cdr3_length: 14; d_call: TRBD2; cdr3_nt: TGTGCCAGTAGTATAACTAGCGGGGCCTACGAGCAGTACTTC; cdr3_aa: CASSITSGAYEQYF
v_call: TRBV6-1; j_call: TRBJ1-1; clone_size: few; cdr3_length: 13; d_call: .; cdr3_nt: TGTGCCAGCAGTGACCGTCAGGGAATTAGGGCTTTCTTT; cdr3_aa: CASSDRQGIRAFF
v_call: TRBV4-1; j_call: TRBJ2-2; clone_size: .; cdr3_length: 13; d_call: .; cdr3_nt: TGCGCCAGCAGCCAAGCAGGTCTGGGGGAGCTGTTTTTT; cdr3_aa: CASSQAGLGELFF
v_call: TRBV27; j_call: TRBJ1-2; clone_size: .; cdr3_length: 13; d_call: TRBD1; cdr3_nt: TGTGCCAGCAGTCTCAATCCAGGGGGTGGCTACACCTTC; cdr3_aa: CASSLNPGGGYTF
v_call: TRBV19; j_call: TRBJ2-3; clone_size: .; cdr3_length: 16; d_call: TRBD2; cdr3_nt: TGTGCCACCAGGAGCAAGGGGAGTGGGGGGGTGGATACGCAGTATTTT; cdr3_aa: CATRSKGSGGVDTQYF
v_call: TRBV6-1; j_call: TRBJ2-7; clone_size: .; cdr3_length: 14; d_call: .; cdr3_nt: TGTGCCAGCAGTGAATCGGTCAGGGGCTACGAGCAGTACTTC; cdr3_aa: CASSESVRGYEQYF
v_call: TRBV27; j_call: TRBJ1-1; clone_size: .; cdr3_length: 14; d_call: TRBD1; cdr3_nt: TGTGCCAGCAGTTTCCGGACAGGTAACACTGAAGCTTTCTTT; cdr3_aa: CASSFRTGNTEAFF
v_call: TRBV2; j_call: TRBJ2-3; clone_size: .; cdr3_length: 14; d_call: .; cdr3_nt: TGTGCCAGCAGTGAAAGCGCGTACACAGATACGCAGTATTTT; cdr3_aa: CASSESAYTDTQYF
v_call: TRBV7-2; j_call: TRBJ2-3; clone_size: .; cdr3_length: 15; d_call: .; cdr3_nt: TGTGCCAGCAGCTTCGGCGGGCTCAGCACAGATACGCAGTATTTT; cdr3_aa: CASSFGGLSTDTQYF
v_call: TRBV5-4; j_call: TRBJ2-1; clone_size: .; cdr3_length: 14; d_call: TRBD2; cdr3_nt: TGTGCCAGCAGCTTGGTTGGACTAGCGGGAGAGCAGTTCTTC; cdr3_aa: CASSLVGLAGEQFF
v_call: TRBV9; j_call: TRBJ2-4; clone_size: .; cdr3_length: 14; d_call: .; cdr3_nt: TGTGCCAGCTCCCCGAGGGTAGCCAAAAACATTCAGTACTTC; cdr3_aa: CASSPRVAKNIQYF
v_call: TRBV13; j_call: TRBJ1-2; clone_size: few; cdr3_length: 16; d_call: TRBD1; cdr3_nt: TGTGCCAGCAGCTCGGGCTCACAGGGGGGCCTCTATGGCTACACCTTC; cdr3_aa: CASSSGSQGGLYGYTF
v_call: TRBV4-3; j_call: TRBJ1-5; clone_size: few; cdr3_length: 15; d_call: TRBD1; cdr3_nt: TGCGCCAGCAGCCAAGATTACAGGGGGCTTCAGCCCCAGCATTTT; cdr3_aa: CASSQDYRGLQPQHF
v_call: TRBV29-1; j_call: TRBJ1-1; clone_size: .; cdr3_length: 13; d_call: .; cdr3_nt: TGCAGCGTTGAGAGACAGTTGAACACTGAAGCTTTCTTT; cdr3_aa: CSVERQLNTEAFF
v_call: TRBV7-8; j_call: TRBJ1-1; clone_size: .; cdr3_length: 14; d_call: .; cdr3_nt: TGTGCCAGCAGCTTAGACCCCGGGGACACTGAAGCTTTCTTT; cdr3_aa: CASSLDPGDTEAFF
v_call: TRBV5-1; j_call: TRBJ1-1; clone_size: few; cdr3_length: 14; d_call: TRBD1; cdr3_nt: TGCGCCAGCAGCCCTAAGGCCCAGGGGGCTGAGGCTTTCTTT; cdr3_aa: CASSPKAQGAEAFF
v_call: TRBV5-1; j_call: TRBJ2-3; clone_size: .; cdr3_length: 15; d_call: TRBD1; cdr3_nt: TGCGCCAGCAGCTTGGCGGGACAGGCTGCAGATACGCAGTATTTT; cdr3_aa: CASSLAGQAADTQYF
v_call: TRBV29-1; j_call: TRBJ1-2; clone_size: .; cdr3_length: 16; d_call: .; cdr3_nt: TGCAGCGTTGAATTAGGGGGTCAGACAGGTTCTGGTGGCTACACCTTC; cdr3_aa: CSVELGGQTGSGGYTF
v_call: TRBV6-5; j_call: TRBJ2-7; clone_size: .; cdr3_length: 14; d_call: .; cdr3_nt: TGTGCCAGCAGTTACTTTGAGGGAAACTACGAGCAGTACTTC; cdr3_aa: CASSYFEGNYEQYF
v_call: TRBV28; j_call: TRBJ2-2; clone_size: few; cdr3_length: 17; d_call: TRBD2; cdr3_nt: TGTGCCAGCAGTGGCGGGACTAGCGGGAGGAGGACCGGGGAGCTGTTTTTT; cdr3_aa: CASSGGTSGRRTGELFF
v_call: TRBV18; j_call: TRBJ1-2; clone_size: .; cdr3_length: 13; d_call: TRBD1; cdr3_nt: TGTGCCAGCTCACTCGAGGGGGCGAATGGCTACACCTTC; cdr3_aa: CASSLEGANGYTF
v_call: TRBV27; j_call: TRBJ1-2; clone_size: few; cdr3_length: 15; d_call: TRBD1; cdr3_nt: TGTGCCAGCAGTTTACTCGGACAGGGTGCCTATGGCTACACCTTC; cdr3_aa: CASSLLGQGAYGYTF
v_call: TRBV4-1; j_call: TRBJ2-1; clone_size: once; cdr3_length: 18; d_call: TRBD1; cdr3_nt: TGCGCCAGCAGCCAAGAAATTCGAGTAGGGACAGGGGACAATGAGCAGTTCTTC; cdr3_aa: CASSQEIRVGTGDNEQFF
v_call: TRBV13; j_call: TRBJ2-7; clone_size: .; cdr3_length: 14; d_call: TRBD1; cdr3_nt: TGTGCCAGCAGCAACCGGGACAGCCCCTACGAGCAGTACTTC; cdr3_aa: CASSNRDSPYEQYF
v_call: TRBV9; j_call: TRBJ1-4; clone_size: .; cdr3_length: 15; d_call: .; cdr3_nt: TGTGCCAGCAGCGCTCATGCCCGGGGTAATGAAAAACTGTTTTTT; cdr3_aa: CASSAHARGNEKLFF
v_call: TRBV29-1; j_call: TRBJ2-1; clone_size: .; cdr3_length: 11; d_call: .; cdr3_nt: TGCAGCGTTGTGACAAACAATGAGCAGTTCTTC; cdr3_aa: CSVVTNNEQFF
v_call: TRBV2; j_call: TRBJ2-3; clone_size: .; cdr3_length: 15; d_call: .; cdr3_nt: TGTGCCAGCAGACCTACAGGGACAAGGACAGATACGCAGTATTTT; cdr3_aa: CASRPTGTRTDTQYF
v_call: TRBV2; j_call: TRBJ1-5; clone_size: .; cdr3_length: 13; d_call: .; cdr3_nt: TGTGCCAGCTCTAGAGGATTGGATCAGCCCCAGCATTTT; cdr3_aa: CASSRGLDQPQHF
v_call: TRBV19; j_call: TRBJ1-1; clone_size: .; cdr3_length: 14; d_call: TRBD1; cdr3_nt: TGTGCCAGTAAACAGGGGGCGGGGAACACTGAAGCTTTCTTT; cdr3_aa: CASKQGAGNTEAFF
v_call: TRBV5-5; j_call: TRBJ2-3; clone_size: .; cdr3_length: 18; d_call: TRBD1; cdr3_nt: TGTGCCAGCAGCTTGATATACCGGGACAGGGTAATGCCAGATACGCAGTATTTT; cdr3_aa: CASSLIYRDRVMPDTQYF
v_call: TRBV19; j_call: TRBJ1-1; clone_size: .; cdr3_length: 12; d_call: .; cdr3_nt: TGTGCCAGTAGTATGGGAGTGGCTGAAGCTTTCTTT; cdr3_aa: CASSMGVAEAFF
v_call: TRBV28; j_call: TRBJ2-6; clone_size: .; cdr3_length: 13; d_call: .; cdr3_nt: TGTGCCAGCACCATCTCTGGGGCCAACGTCCTGACTTTC; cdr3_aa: CASTISGANVLTF
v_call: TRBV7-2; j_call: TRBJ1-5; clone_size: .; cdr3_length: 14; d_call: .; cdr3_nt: TGTGCCAGCAGCTTATCATCTACCCAACAGCCCCAGCATTTT; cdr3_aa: CASSLSSTQQPQHF
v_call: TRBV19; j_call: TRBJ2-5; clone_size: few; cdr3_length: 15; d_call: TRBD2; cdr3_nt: TGTGCCACCACCCGGGGCGGGGGGGTCCAAGAGACCCAGTACTTC; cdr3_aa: CATTRGGGVQETQYF
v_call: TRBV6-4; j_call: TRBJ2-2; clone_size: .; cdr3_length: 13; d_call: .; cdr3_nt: TGTGCCAGCAGTCGAGAGTTGACCGGGGAGCTGTTTTTT; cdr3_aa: CASSRELTGELFF
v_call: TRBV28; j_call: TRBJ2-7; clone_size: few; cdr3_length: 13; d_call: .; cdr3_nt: TGTGCCAGCAGTTTAGGTCGGTCTCACGAGCAGTACTTC; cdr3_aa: CASSLGRSHEQYF